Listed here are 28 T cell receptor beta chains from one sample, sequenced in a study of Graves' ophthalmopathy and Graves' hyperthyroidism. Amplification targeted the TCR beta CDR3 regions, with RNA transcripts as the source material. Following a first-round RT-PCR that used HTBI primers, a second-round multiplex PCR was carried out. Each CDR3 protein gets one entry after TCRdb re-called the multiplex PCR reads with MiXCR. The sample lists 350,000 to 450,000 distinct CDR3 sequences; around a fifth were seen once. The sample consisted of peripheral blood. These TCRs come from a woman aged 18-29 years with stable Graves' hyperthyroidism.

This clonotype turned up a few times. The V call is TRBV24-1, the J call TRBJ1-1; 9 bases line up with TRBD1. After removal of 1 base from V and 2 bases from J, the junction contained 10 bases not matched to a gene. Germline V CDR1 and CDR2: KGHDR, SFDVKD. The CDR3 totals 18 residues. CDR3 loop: CATSDLPRQGGKNTEAFF. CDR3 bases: TGTGCCACCAGTGATTTACCAAGACAGGGGGGGAAAAACACTGAAGCTTTCTTT.

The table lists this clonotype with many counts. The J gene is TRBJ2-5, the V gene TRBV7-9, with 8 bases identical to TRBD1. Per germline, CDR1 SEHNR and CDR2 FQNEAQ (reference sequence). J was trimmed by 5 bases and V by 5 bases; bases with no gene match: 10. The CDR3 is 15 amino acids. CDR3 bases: TGTGCCAGCAGCGTCTACACACAGGGGGGCGAGACCCAGTACTTC. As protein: CASSVYTQGGETQYF.

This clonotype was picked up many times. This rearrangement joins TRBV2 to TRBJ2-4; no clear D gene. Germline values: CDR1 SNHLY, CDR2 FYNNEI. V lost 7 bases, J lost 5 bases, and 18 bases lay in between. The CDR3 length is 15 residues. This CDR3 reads CASTRRGSEENIQYF. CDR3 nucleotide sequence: TGTGCCAGCACTCGGCGCGGCAGCGAGGAAAACATTCAGTACTTC.

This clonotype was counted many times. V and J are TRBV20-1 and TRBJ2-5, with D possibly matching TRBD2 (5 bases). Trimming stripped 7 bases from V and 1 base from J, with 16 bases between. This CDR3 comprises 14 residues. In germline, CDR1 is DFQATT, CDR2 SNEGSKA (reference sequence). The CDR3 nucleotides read TGCAGTGTTTTGGTCGGACTCCTCCAAGAGACCCAGTACTTC. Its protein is CSVLVGLLQETQYF.

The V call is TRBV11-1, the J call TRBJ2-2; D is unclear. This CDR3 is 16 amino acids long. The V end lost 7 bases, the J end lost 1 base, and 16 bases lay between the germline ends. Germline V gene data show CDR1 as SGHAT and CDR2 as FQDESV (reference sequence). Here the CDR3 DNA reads TGTGCCAGCATCACCAGAGAAGGAGAGAACACCGGGGAGCTGTTTTTT. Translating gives CASITREGENTGELFF.

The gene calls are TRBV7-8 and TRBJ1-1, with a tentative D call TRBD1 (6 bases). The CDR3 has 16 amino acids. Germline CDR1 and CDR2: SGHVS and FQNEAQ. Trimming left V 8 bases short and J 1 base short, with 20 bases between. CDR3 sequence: CASLGGPLQGNTEAFF. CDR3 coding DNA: TGTGCCAGCCTTGGAGGTCCCCTACAGGGGAACACTGAAGCTTTCTTT. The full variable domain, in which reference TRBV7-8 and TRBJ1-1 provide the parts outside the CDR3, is GAGVSQSPRYKVAKRGQDVALRCDPISGHVSLFWYQQALGQGPEFLTYFQNEAQLDKSGLPSDRFFAERPEGSVSTLKIQRTQQEDSAVYLCASLGGPLQGNTEAFFGQGTRLTVV.

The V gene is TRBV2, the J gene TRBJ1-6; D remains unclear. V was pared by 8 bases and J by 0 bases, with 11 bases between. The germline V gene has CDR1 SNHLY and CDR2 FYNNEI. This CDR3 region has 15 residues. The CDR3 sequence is CASSTLGSYNSPLHF. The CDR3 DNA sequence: TGTGCCAGCTCCACTTTAGGCTCCTATAATTCACCCCTCCACTTT.

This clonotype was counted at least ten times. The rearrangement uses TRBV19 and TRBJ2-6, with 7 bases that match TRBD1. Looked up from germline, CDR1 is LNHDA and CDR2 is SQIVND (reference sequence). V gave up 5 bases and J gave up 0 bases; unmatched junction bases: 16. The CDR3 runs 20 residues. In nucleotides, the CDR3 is TGTGCCAGTAGTCATGACAGGGCTTTTAGGGGATACTCTGGGGCCAACGTCCTGACTTTC. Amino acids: CASSHDRAFRGYSGANVLTF.

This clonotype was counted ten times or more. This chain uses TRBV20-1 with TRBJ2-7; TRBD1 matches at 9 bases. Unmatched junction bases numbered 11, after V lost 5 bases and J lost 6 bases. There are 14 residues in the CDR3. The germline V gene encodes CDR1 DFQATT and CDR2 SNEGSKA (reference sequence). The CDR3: CSARGQGSNIEQYF. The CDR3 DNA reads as TGCAGTGCTCGGGGACAGGGTAGTAACATCGAGCAGTACTTC.

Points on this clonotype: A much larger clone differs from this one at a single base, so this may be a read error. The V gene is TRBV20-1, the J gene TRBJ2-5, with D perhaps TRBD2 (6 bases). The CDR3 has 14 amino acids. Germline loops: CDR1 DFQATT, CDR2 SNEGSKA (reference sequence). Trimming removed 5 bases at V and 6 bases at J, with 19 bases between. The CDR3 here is CSAARLDLIKTQYF. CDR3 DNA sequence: TGCAGTGCTGCCAGACTAGATCTTATAAAGACCCAGTACTTC.

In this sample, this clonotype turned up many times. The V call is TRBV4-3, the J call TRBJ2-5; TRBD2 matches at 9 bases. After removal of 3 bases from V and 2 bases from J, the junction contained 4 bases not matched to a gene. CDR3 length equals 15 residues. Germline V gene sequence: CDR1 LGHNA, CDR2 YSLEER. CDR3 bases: TGCGCCAGCAGCCAGCTAGCGGGAAAACAAGAGACCCAGTACTTC. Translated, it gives CASSQLAGKQETQYF.

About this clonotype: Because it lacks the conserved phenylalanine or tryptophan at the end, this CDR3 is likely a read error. The CDR3 bases are TGTGCCAGCAGCGTAGGACAGGGGGACACTGAAGCTTTCTCT. Its protein product is CASSVGQGDTEAFS. The chain recombines TRBV9 with TRBJ1-1; the match to TRBD1 covers 9 bases. The CDR3 is made up of 14 amino acids. Trimming cost V 0 bases and J 3 bases; bases outside gene matches: 0. Germline CDR1 is SGDLS and CDR2 is YYNGEE.

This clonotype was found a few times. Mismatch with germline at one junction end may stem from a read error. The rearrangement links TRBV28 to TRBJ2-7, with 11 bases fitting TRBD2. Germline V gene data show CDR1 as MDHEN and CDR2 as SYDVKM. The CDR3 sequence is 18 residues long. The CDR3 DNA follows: TGCGCCAGCAGCCCCCGCGTTCTGACTAGCGGGACTAGGTACGAGCAGTACTTC. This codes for CASSPRVLTSGTRYEQYF.

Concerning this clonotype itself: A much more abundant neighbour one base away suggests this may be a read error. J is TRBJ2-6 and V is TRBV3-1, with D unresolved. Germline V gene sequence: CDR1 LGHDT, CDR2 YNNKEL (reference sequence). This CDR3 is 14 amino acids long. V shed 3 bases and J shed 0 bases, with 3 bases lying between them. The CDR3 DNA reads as TGTGCCAGCAGCCACTCCTCTGGGGCCAACGTCCTGACTTTC. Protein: CASSHSSGANVLTF.

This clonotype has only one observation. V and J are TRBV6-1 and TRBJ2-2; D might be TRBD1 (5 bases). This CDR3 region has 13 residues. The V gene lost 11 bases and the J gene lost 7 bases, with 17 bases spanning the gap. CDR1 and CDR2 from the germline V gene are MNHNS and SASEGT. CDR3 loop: CAALQGLGGELFF. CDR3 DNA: TGTGCCGCTTTGCAGGGATTGGGCGGGGAGCTGTTTTTT.

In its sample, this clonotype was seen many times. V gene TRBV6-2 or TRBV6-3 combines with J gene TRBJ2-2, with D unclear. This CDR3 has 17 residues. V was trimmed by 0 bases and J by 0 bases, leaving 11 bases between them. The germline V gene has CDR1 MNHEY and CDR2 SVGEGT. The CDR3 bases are TGTGCCAGCAGTTACTCGGGTGGGTTCGCGAACACCGGGGAGCTGTTTTTT. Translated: CASSYSGGFANTGELFF.

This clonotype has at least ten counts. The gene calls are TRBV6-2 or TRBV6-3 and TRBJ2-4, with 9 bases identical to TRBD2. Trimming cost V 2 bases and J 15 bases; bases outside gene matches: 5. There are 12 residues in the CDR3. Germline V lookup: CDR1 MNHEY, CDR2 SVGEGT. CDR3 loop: CASSYGFSGRYF. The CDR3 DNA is TGTGCCAGCAGTTACGGTTTTAGCGGGAGGTACTTC.

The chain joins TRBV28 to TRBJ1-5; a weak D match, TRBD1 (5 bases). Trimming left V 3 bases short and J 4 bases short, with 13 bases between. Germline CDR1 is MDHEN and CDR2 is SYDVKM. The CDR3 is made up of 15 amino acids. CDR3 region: CASSFFRGGNQPQHF. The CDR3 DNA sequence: TGTGCCAGCAGTTTTTTTAGGGGAGGAAATCAGCCCCAGCATTTT. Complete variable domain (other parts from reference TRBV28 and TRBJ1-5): DVKVTQSSRYLVKRTGEKVFLECVQDMDHENMFWYRQDPGLGLRLIYFSYDVKMKEKGDIPEGYSVSREKKERFSLILESASTNQTSMYLCASSFFRGGNQPQHFGDGTRLSIL.

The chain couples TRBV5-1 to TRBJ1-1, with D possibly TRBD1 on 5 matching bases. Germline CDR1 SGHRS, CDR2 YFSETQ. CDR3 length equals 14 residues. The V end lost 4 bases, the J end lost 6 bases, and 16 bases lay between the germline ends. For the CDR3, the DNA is TGCGCCAGCAGCACAGGACGCTGGGGAGCTGAAGCTTTCTTT. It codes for CASSTGRWGAEAFF. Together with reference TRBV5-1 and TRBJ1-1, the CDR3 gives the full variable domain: KAGVTQTPRYLIKTRGQQVTLSCSPISGHRSVSWYQQTPGQGLQFLFEYFSETQRNKGNFPGRFSGRQFSNSRSEMNVSTLELGDSALYLCASSTGRWGAEAFFGQGTRLTVV.

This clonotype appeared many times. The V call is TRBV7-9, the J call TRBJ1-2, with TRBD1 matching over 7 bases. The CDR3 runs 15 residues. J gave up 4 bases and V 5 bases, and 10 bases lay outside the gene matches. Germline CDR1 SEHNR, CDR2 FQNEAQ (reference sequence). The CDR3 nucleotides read TGTGCCAGCAGCATGGGACAGCTTAATATCTATGGCTACACCTTC. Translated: CASSMGQLNIYGYTF.

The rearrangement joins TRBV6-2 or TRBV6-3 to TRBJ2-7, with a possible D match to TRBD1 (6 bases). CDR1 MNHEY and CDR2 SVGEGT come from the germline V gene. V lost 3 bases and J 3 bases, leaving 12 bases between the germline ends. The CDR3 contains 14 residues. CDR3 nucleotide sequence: TGTGCCAGCAGTTATGACAGGACAATCTACGAGCAGTACTTC. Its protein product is CASSYDRTIYEQYF.

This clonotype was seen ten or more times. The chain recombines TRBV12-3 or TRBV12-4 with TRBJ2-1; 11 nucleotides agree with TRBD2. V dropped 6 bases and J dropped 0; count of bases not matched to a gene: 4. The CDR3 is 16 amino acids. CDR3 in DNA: TGTGCCAGCAGCGGTAGCGGGAGGGCCTCCTACAATGAGCAGTTCTTC. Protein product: CASSGSGRASYNEQFF.

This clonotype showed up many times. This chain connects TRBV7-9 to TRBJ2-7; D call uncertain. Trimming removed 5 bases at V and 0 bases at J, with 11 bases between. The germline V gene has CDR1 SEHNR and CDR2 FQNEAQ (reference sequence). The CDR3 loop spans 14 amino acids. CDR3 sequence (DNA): TGTGCCAGCAGCCTAACCCAGAGCTCCTACGAGCAGTACTTC. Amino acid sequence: CASSLTQSSYEQYF. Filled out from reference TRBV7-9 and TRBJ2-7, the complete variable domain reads DTGVSQNPRHKITKRGQNVTFRCDPISEHNRLYWYRQTLGQGPEFLTYFQNEAQLEKSRLLSDRFSAERPKGSFSTLEIQRTEQGDSAMYLCASSLTQSSYEQYFGPGTRLTVT.

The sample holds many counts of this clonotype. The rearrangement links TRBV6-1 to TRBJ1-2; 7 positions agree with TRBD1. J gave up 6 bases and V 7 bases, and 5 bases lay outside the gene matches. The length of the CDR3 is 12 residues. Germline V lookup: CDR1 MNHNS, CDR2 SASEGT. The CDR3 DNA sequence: TGTGCCAGCAATGCAGGGGGAGATGGCTACACCTTC. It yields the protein CASNAGGDGYTF.

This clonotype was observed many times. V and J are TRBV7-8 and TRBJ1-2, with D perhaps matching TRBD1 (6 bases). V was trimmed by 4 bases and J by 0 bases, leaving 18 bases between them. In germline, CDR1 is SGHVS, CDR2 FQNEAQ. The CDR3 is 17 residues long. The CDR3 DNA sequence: TGTGCCAGCAGCTCCATGACGACGGACAGAGCTAACTATGGCTACACCTTC. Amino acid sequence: CASSSMTTDRANYGYTF.

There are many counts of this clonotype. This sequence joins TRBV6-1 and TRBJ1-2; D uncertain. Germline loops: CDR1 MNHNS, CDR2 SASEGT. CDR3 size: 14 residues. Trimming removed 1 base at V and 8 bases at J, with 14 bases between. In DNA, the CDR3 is TGTGCCAGCAGTGAAGGCGCCGGAGGTATAGGCTACACCTTC. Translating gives CASSEGAGGIGYTF.

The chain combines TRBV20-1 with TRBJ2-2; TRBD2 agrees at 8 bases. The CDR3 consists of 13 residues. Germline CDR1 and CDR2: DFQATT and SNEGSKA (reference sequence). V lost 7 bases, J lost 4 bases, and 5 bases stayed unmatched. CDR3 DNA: TGCAGTGTGGCGGGAGGCGCCACCGGGGAGCTGTTTTTT. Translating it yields CSVAGGATGELFF.

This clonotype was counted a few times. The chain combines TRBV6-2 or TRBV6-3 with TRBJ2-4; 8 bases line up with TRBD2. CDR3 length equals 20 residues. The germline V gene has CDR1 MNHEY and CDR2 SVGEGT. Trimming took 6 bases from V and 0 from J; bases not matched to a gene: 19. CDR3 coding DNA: TGTGCCAGCAGCCCGGGACTAGTCCCCGAAATGTACCTAGCCAAAAACATTCAGTACTTC. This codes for CASSPGLVPEMYLAKNIQYF.